The sample holds one count of the clone carrying this TCR beta chain. CDR1 and CDR2 from the germline V gene are GTSNPN and SVGIG (reference sequence). The CDR3 consists of 15 residues. V was clipped by 2 bases and J by 6 bases, with 20 bases between them. Original processing methods: Nucleated cell counts were estimated from reference gene primer amplification. Using immunoSEQ multiplex PCR, the repertoire was profiled, and TCRdb retains in-frame clones only, with some absent. For V, J and clone size, that table is used; D and trimming come from the DNA. The sample shows around 180,000 clones, roughly 85% of them seen only once. This sample was taken from a study of blood T cell repertoires in COVID-19. Study details: Donors in the United States, Italy and Spain gave samples during acute or convalescent COVID-19. PBMCs, B-cell-depleted T cells, or T cells were the source of the cDNA or gDNA that made up the material.

The genes are TRBV30 and TRBJ2-7, with D maybe TRBD1 (6 bases). The source material was peripheral blood. This TCR was recovered from a man in his sixties with acute or convalescent COVID-19. The CDR3 sequence is CAWSPFPGTFPEQYF. In DNA, the CDR3 is TGTGCCTGGAGTCCATTTCCCGGGACATTCCCCGAGCAGTACTTC.